This T cell receptor beta chain is from a study of cytomegalovirus exposure and HLA in healthy donors. Study-level points and caveats: A later analysis reported that several of the most significant clusters appeared to be linked to common viral pathogens, among them Epstein-Barr virus. In an earlier analysis, most TCR beta V segments were productive about 87% or about 30% of the time. Sequences of the TCR beta chain were said to predict the HLA-A and HLA-B alleles of most subjects accurately. Later on, an analysis tied over 15,000 TCR beta sequences to HLA alleles at 0.05 false discovery rate.

Amplification used 60 Vbeta primers and 13 Jbeta primers. Produced via immunoSEQ multiplex PCR; TCRdb's table is partial and in-frame only. This repertoire includes 120,000 or so clones. In germline, CDR1 is MNHEY, CDR2 SMNVEV (reference sequence). Trimming removed 7 bases from V and 3 bases from J, with 16 bases in between. The CDR3 is 15 residues long. A remark on this clone: What it binds is unknown.

The sequence derives from a young man in good health and CMV-seronegative. The chain uses TRBV27 and TRBJ2-1; a weak D match, TRBD1 (6 bases). The sample comprised PBMCs. The CDR3 nucleotides are TGTGCCAGCACCCCTGAGACAGGTAACTACAATGAGCAGTTCTTC. Amino acids: CASTPETGNYNEQFF.